This TCR beta chain stems from a study of tissue T cells after allogeneic stem cell transplantation. This clone is categorized as medium-sized. The antigen is unknown. The genes are named according to mouse. The read comes to an end 1 residue before the CDR3 does, leaving the germline J gene to fill in the end. As for time point: mouse harvest day 14 after allogeneic transplant. Mouse grafts combined 10^7 T-cell-depleted bone marrow cells with 10^6 splenic CD5+ T cells. Tissues came from B6→BALB/c major-mismatch GVHD mice at day 7 or 14. The V and J ends lost 0 bases and 7 bases respectively, with 4 bases between them. The CDR3 runs 13 residues. Looked up from germline, CDR1 is LGHNA and CDR2 is YNLKQL (reference sequence). Whole-study results and caveats: Limitations included a small, clinically heterogeneous cohort and limited sampling depth. Few T cell clones were shared across patients, but motif clusters showed tissue-specific shared signatures.

Data came from immunoSEQ multiplex PCR; TCRdb stores just in-frame clones and leaves some out. The data contain roughly 1,600 clones, under 60% of them singletons. The receptor was derived from a female BALB/c mouse given C57BL/6 T cells with graft-versus-host disease after an allogeneic hematopoietic cell transplant. Material: spleen. This chain joins TRBV5 and TRBJ1-6; D ambiguous. TRBJ1-6 is reported as an ORF; its role is uncertain. The CDR3 protein is CASSQDANSPLYF. The sequenced CDR3 bases are TGTGCCAGCAGCCAAGATGCCAATTCGCCCCTCTAC.